Listed here is a single T cell receptor beta chain. Its antigen is still unknown. The germline gene is not matched at one end of the junction; a read error may be the cause. These data originate in a study of post-analysis software for immune sequencing data. Findings and limits, study-wide: When compared against controls, multiple sclerosis patients showed significantly lower normalized Chao1 diversity. Samples made in the same batch grouped tightly together by F measure.

Unique molecular identifiers featured in each of the TCR beta cDNA libraries. Researchers reported 550,000 or so cDNA molecules coming from about 1 to 10 million T cells. TCRdb redid the calling of the PCR reads with MiXCR, one entry per CDR3 protein. The table shows roughly 800,000 distinct CDR3 sequences, with roughly 27% occurring only once. The TCR originated in a girl aged 10-17 years with multiple sclerosis. Source material: blood.

The CDR3 DNA sequence: TGCAGTGCTAGCGGCAGCCAAGGGACCCAGTACTTC. This encodes CSASGSQGTQYF. The V call is TRBV20-1, the J call TRBJ2-7; D is uncertain. TRBJ2-5 matches the DNA end more closely, so the J call is doubtful. Germline loops: CDR1 DFQATT, CDR2 SNEGSKA (reference sequence). This CDR3 is 12 amino acids long.